The clone carrying this T cell receptor (beta chain) was detected ten times or more. Trimming removed 1 base at V and 4 bases at J, with 10 bases between. This CDR3 is built from 15 residues. Germline V gene lookup returns CDR1 MNHNS and CDR2 SASEGT. Time point specified: newly diagnosed GD, antithyroid drugs for less than 3 months. Extracted PBMC RNA gave rise to the TCR library. The entry originates in a study of regulatory T cells in long-lasting Graves disease. Arm-PCR of CDR3 regions and iRepertoire HTBI primers were the basis on which TCR beta libraries were built. TCRdb re-called the multiplex PCR reads through MiXCR, storing one row per CDR3 protein. The data show about 530,000 distinct CDR3 sequences, 15% to 20% seen once. This sample was also put to use in a study of T cells in Graves' hyperthyroidism and ophthalmopathy.

The source was peripheral blood mononuclear cells (PBMCs), collected at new diagnosis, from a patient treated with antithyroid drugs. The chain has TRBV6-1 and TRBJ2-2, with D hard to call. The TCR originated in a woman aged 35-65 years with Graves disease. The CDR3 sequence: CASSEVRQLTGELFF. CDR3 DNA: TGTGCCAGCAGTGAAGTGCGACAACTCACCGGGGAGCTGTTTTTT.